This T cell receptor beta chain derives from a study of cytomegalovirus exposure and HLA in healthy donors. Study-wide results and limits: Both high specificity and high sensitivity reportedly marked the classifier's diagnosis of cytomegalovirus status. Most TCR beta V segments were productive about 87% or about 30% of the time in an earlier analysis. Usually a TCR sequence was rare, but some public TCRs were found in many donors.

A multiplex PCR was run with 60 Vbeta primers and 13 Jbeta primers. Only in-frame clones appear in the TCRdb table, and some are missing; sequencing was by immunoSEQ multiplex PCR. Of 150,000 or so clones detected, 82% appear once; the ten largest clones hold approximately 1.5%. In the case of this clone: Its antigen is undetermined.

Germline lookup yields CDR1 SNHLY and CDR2 FYNNEI. The V end lost 6 bases, the J end lost 0 bases, and 10 bases lay between the germline ends. The CDR3 is made up of 14 amino acids. The sequencing input was PBMCs. This sequence originates from a male donor in good health and CMV-seronegative. The chain links TRBV2 to TRBJ2-3; a possible D gene is TRBD1 (5 bases). For the CDR3, the DNA is TGTGCCAGCAGGGTGACAGCCAGCACAGATACGCAGTATTTT. This sequence encodes CASRVTASTDTQYF.